The TCR beta chain described here comes from a study of control samples from healthy donors and cancer patients. The germline gives CDR1 MNHEY, CDR2 SMNVEV (reference sequence). Unmatched junction bases numbered 2, after V lost 4 bases and J lost 6 bases. CDR3 length: 13 amino acids. This clone is large in the sample. Profiled with immunoSEQ multiplex PCR; TCRdb holds only in-frame clones, not every one. Here the sample spans about 110,000 clones, approximately 84% being singletons. The sample taken for sequencing was blood. The sequence derives from a man aged 18 to 30 in good health. The chain has TRBV27 and TRBJ2-1; 8 bases line up with TRBD2. The CDR3 bases are TGTGCCAGCAGTTCTACTAGCGGCAATGAGCAGTTCTTC. Translating it yields CASSSTSGNEQFF.